The 27 T cell receptor beta chains below were found in one sample sequenced in a study of spatial heterogeneity in lung cancer. TCRdb re-called the 5' RACE reads with MiXCR, one entry per CDR3 protein. The sample yields 15,000 to 20,000 distinct CDR3 sequences, 20% to 25% seen once. Time point specified: sample taken at primary tumor resection. Whole RNA obtained from tumor, nontumor lung or frozen PBMC underwent sequencing without sorting. Sequences were derived from PBMCs, sampled at surgery. The receptors here all came from a female donor with early-stage non-small cell lung cancer.

This clonotype was observed many times. A read error may be the cause here, since a much bigger clone is one base away. The chain links TRBV19 to TRBJ1-1, with D possibly TRBD1 on 6 matching bases. Germline CDR1 reads LNHDA; CDR2 reads SQIVND (reference sequence). The length of the CDR3 is 15 residues. Here the CDR3 DNA reads TGTGTCAGTAGTGGAAAAACAGGGTTGAACACTGAAGCTTTCTTT. Translating gives CVSSGKTGLNTEAFF.

This clonotype was seen a few times. This chain joins TRBV6-6 and TRBJ1-4, with TRBD1 matching 8 bases. The CDR3 runs 14 residues. Trimming removed 2 bases from V and 10 bases from J; junction bases left unmatched: 6. Germline CDR1 and CDR2: MNHNY and SVGAGI (reference sequence). CDR3 amino acids: CASSYVQGAAKLFF. The CDR3 nucleotides read TGTGCCAGCAGTTACGTCCAGGGGGCGGCAAAACTGTTTTTT.

V usage is TRBV4-1 and J usage is TRBJ2-3; 10 nucleotides line up with TRBD2. The germline gives CDR1 MGHRA, CDR2 YSYEKL. The CDR3 has 13 amino acids. V gave up 4 bases and J gave up 10 bases; unmatched junction bases: 5. The CDR3 DNA reads as TGCGCCAGCAGCCCCGGAGGACTAGCGGCGCAGTATTTT. This codes for CASSPGGLAAQYF.

There are many counts of this clonotype. The V gene is TRBV19, the J gene TRBJ2-4; weak D call: TRBD2 (6 bases). The CDR3 contains 15 residues. V dropped 1 base and J dropped 3 bases, with 10 bases sitting between them. Germline V gene sequence: CDR1 LNHDA, CDR2 SQIVND (reference sequence). For the CDR3, the DNA is TGTGCCAGTAGTATAGGGGAGGTCGGCAAAAACATTCAGTACTTC. Its protein product is CASSIGEVGKNIQYF.

This clonotype has a count of ten or more. J is TRBJ2-3 and V is TRBV4-1; no reliable D call. The CDR3 spans 17 residues. V was shortened by 1 base and J by 7 bases, with 21 bases between the two germline ends. Germline V gene lookup returns CDR1 MGHRA and CDR2 YSYEKL. The CDR3 coding sequence is TGCGCCAGCAGCCAAGGGGCGCTGTATGGCGGCAGGAATACGCAGTATTTT. This gives the protein CASSQGALYGGRNTQYF.

This clonotype occurred many times. This chain joins TRBV5-4 and TRBJ2-7, with D uncertain. Germline V gives CDR1 SGHNT, CDR2 YYREEE (reference sequence). The V end lost 0 bases, the J end lost 2 bases, and 6 bases lay between the germline ends. The CDR3 is made up of 13 amino acids. The CDR3 is CASSLDSTYEQYF. In DNA, the CDR3 is TGTGCCAGCAGCTTGGACTCTACCTACGAGCAGTACTTC.

Ten or more counts support this clonotype. The chain couples TRBV27 to TRBJ1-3; possibly TRBD1 for D (6 bases). Germline CDR1 MNHEY, CDR2 SMNVEV (reference sequence). V was pared by 1 base and J by 0 bases, with 7 bases between. This CDR3 is built from 15 residues. In DNA, the CDR3 is TGTGCCAGCAGTTTATTCAGGGGCTCTGGAAACACCATATATTTT. Translation gives CASSLFRGSGNTIYF.

This chain links TRBV5-4 with TRBJ2-6; D remains ambiguous. CDR1 and CDR2 from the germline V gene are SGHNT and YYREEE (reference sequence). V gave up 3 bases and J gave up 3 bases, with 13 bases separating them. The CDR3 extends over 16 amino acids. For the CDR3, the DNA is TGTGCCAGCAGCTCGGGCCCGAGCTTTGGGGCCAACGTCCTGACTTTC. Its translation: CASSSGPSFGANVLTF.

This clonotype was seen repeatedly, ten times or more. This chain joins TRBV7-9 and TRBJ1-5; 10 bases line up with TRBD1. The length of the CDR3 is 17 residues. Trimming removed 4 bases from V and 5 bases from J; junction bases left unmatched: 11. Germline CDR1 and CDR2: SEHNR and FQNEAQ (reference sequence). CDR3 loop: CASSWGQGIGADQPQHF. CDR3 DNA sequence: TGTGCCAGCAGCTGGGGACAGGGGATAGGTGCCGATCAGCCCCAGCATTTT.

In this sample, this clonotype turned up many times. The V gene is TRBV18, the J gene TRBJ2-1; D remains ambiguous. V was cut by 2 bases and J by 5 bases, with 10 bases left in between. The CDR3 is 14 amino acids. Germline CDR1 and CDR2: KGHSH and LQKENI. DNA of the CDR3: TGTGCCAGCTCACCATACGGAACTAACAATGAGCAGTTCTTC. Protein sequence: CASSPYGTNNEQFF.

This clonotype occurred many times. The gene calls are TRBV29-1 and TRBJ2-7; tentatively, D is TRBD1 or TRBD2 (5 bases each). V was cut by 3 bases and J by 0 bases, with 9 bases left in between. The CDR3 is 13 amino acids. The germline gives CDR1 SQVTM, CDR2 ANQGSEA. The CDR3 loop reads CSVDLGTSYEQYF. In DNA form, the CDR3 reads TGCAGCGTTGATTTAGGGACCTCCTACGAGCAGTACTTC.

The gene calls are TRBV20-1 and TRBJ1-6, with no clear D. This CDR3 is built from 13 residues. Looked up from germline, CDR1 is DFQATT and CDR2 is SNEGSKA (reference sequence). V lost 4 bases and J lost 9, with 13 bases in between. The DNA for the CDR3 is TGCAGTGCTATAGACCAGGCCGTTTCACCCCTCCACTTT. It encodes CSAIDQAVSPLHF.

This clonotype was counted between two and nine times. This chain links TRBV2 with TRBJ1-4; 8 bases line up with TRBD1. The CDR3 length is 17 residues. The ends lost 6 bases at V and 1 base at J; junction bases unmatched: 10. Germline CDR1 SNHLY, CDR2 FYNNEI. CDR3 in DNA: TGTGCCAGCAGCCTGACAGGGGCGCCCGGAACTAATGAAAAACTGTTTTTT. Translation gives CASSLTGAPGTNEKLFF.

The V and J genes are TRBV6-6 and TRBJ2-5; possible D gene TRBD1, 6 bases. Per the germline V gene, CDR1 is MNHNY and CDR2 is SVGAGI (reference sequence). The CDR3 is 12 amino acids. V was trimmed by 2 bases and J by 5 bases, leaving 6 bases between them. In DNA form, the CDR3 reads TGTGCCAGCAGTTACAGGGGGGAGACCCAGTACTTC. This encodes CASSYRGETQYF.

The sample holds many counts of this clonotype. This sequence joins TRBV9 and TRBJ1-2, with a possible D match to TRBD1 (5 bases). In germline, CDR1 is SGDLS, CDR2 YYNGEE. The CDR3 runs 17 residues. Trimming pared 1 base from V and 4 bases from J, leaving 20 bases between. The CDR3 spells CASSVHWRDLGSYGYTF. DNA of the CDR3: TGTGCCAGCAGCGTACACTGGAGGGACCTGGGCAGCTATGGCTACACCTTC.

This clonotype counts as medium-sized. The rearrangement uses TRBV6-2 or TRBV6-3 and TRBJ2-7; 7 nucleotides line up with TRBD2. Trimming removed 6 bases from V and 6 bases from J; junction bases left unmatched: 11. The germline V gene has CDR1 MNHEY and CDR2 SVGEGT. The CDR3 is 14 residues long. The CDR3, as DNA: TGTGCCAGCAGCCCGGGCGGGAGAGGAGGCGAGCAGTACTTC. This codes for CASSPGGRGGEQYF.

This clonotype was observed a handful of times. This chain joins TRBV7-3 and TRBJ1-2; TRBD1 matches 8 bases. This CDR3 region has 14 residues. Germline lookup yields CDR1 SGHTA and CDR2 FQGTGA. V gave up 5 bases and J gave up 7 bases; unmatched junction bases: 9. The CDR3 loop is CASSPETGAGGYTF. The CDR3 DNA sequence: TGTGCCAGCAGCCCCGAGACAGGGGCGGGTGGCTACACCTTC.

This clonotype was seen at least ten times. CDR3 amino acids: CASRPTGTGGYNEQFF. DNA for the CDR3: TGTGCCAGCAGGCCGACCGGGACAGGGGGCTACAATGAGCAGTTCTTC. The rearrangement joins TRBV12-3 or TRBV12-4 to TRBJ2-1; 11 bases agree with TRBD1. The CDR3 length is 16 residues. The V gene end was trimmed by 6 bases and the J gene end by 3 bases; junction bases not matched to a gene: 7.

The J gene is TRBJ2-3, the V gene TRBV10-3, with 11 bases matching TRBD2. V trimming: 2 bases; J trimming: 5 bases; junction bases outside the gene matches: 9. The CDR3 covers 17 residues. Germline V gene sequence: CDR1 ENHRY, CDR2 SYGVKD. CDR3 bases: TGTGCCATCAGTGAGGCCTATAGCGGGGGGGCCCAAGATACGCAGTATTTT. It codes for CAISEAYSGGAQDTQYF.

This chain connects TRBV25-1 to TRBJ2-3; TRBD2 matches 8 bases. Germline V gives CDR1 MGHDK, CDR2 SYGVNS. The trim removed 8 bases at V and 5 bases at J, leaving 9 bases unmatched. The CDR3 has 14 residues. The DNA for the CDR3 is TGTGCCAGCTCGCTAGCGGGCTCGGGAGATACGCAGTATTTT. Encoded protein: CASSLAGSGDTQYF.

This clonotype was seen repeatedly, ten times or more. The CDR3 sequence: CASSRSTGELFF. CDR3 coding DNA: TGTGCCAGCAGTCGGTCTACCGGGGAGCTGTTTTTT. V usage is TRBV19 and J usage is TRBJ2-2; the D is unclear. Looked up from germline, CDR1 is LNHDA and CDR2 is SQIVND (reference sequence). The CDR3 is 12 amino acids. V gave up 9 bases and J gave up 5 bases, with 10 bases separating them.

The V call is TRBV10-2, the J call TRBJ2-3, with 8 positions matching TRBD2. Germline V CDR1 and CDR2: WSHSY, SAAADI. The CDR3 is 13 amino acids. After removal of 8 bases from V and 2 bases from J, the junction contained 3 bases not matched to a gene. The CDR3 bases are TGCGCCAGCCATAGCGGGAACACAGATACGCAGTATTTT. Its protein is CASHSGNTDTQYF.

V and J are TRBV20-1 and TRBJ2-1; D possibly corresponds to TRBD1 (6 bases). V dropped 2 bases and J dropped 8 bases, with 25 bases sitting between them. Per germline, CDR1 DFQATT and CDR2 SNEGSKA (reference sequence). CDR3 length: 17 residues. The CDR3 region has the DNA TGCAGTGCTAGATTAAGGGACATGAGTAGCCCGTGGGATGAGCAGTTCTTC. It translates to CSARLRDMSSPWDEQFF.

This clonotype was recorded a few times. The chain uses TRBV18 and TRBJ2-1; 8 bases line up with TRBD2. Germline loops: CDR1 KGHSH, CDR2 LQKENI. J was trimmed by 0 bases and V by 4 bases; bases with no gene match: 14. The length of the CDR3 is 19 residues. The CDR3 sequence is CASSRTAGASGLSYNEQFF. Here the CDR3 DNA reads TGTGCCAGCTCACGAACGGCAGGGGCTAGCGGGCTCTCCTACAATGAGCAGTTCTTC.

At least ten counts were recorded for this clonotype. Here the CDR3 reads CASSPPYNTGELFF. In nucleotides, the CDR3 is TGTGCCAGCAGCCCGCCCTATAACACCGGGGAGCTGTTTTTT. V gene TRBV7-3 combines with J gene TRBJ2-2; D gene ambiguous. Germline values: CDR1 SGHTA, CDR2 FQGTGA. The CDR3 loop spans 14 amino acids. Deletions cut 5 bases from V and 2 bases from J, with 9 bases between.

The chain has TRBV7-9 and TRBJ2-5, with D possibly matching TRBD1 (5 bases). This CDR3 is built from 14 residues. Trimming shortened V by 1 base and J by 4 bases, and 10 bases separated the two germline ends. Germline lookup yields CDR1 SEHNR and CDR2 FQNEAQ (reference sequence). The CDR3 loop is CASSLVPGLETQYF. In DNA, the CDR3 is TGTGCCAGCAGCTTAGTTCCAGGGCTAGAGACCCAGTACTTC.

This clonotype showed up many times. V usage is TRBV3-1 and J usage is TRBJ1-2; 8 bases agree with TRBD1. Germline lookup yields CDR1 LGHDT and CDR2 YNNKEL (reference sequence). J lost 2 bases, V lost 4 bases, and 6 bases had no gene match. The CDR3 runs 15 residues. The CDR3 DNA sequence: TGTGCCAGCAGCCCCCTTTGGACAGGGAACTATGGCTACACCTTC. Protein product: CASSPLWTGNYGYTF.